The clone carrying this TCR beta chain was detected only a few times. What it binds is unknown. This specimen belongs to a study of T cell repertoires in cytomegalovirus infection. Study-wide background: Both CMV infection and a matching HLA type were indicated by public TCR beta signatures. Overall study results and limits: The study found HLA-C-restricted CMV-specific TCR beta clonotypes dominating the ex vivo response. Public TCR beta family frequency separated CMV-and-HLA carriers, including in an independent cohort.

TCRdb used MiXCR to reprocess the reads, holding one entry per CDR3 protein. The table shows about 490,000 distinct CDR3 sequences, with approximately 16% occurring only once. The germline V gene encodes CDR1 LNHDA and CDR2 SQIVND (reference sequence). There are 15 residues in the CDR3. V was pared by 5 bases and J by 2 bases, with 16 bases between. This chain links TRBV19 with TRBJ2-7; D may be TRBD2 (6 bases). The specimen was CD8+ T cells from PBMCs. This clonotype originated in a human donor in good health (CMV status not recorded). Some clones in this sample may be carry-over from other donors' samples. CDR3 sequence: CASSAGTEETYEQYF. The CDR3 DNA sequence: TGTGCCAGTAGTGCGGGGACGGAAGAAACCTACGAGCAGTACTTC.